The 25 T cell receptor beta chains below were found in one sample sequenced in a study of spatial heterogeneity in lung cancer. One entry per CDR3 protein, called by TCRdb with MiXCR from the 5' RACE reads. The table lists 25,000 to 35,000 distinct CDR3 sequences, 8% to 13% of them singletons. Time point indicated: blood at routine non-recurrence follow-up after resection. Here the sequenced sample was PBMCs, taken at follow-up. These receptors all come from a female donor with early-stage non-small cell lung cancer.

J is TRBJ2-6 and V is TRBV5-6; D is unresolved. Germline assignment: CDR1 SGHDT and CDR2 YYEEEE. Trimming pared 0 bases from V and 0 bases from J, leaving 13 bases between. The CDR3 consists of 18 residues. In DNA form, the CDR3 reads TGTGCCAGCAGCTTGGCTAGAGGCTTTCTCTCTGGGGCCAACGTCCTGACTTTC. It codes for CASSLARGFLSGANVLTF.

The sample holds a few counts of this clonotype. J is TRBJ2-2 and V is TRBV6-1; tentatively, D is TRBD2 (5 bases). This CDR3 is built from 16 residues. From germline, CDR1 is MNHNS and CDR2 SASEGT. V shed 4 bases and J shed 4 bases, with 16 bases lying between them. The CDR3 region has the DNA TGTGCCAGCAGTGTTGGACTCCACACGGGCACCGGGGAGCTGTTTTTT. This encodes CASSVGLHTGTGELFF.

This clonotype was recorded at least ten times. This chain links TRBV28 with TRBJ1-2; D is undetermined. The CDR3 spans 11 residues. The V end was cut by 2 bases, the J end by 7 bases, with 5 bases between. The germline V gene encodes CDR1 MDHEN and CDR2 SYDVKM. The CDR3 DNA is TGTGCCAGCAGTTTAAGGAGTGGCTACACCTTC. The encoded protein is CASSLRSGYTF.

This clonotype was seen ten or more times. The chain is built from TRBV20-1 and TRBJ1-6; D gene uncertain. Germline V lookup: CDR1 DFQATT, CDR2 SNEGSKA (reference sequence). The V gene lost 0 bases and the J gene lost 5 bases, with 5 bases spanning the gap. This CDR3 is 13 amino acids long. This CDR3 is CSARDINNSPLHF. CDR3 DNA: TGCAGTGCTAGAGACATAAATAATTCACCCCTCCACTTT.

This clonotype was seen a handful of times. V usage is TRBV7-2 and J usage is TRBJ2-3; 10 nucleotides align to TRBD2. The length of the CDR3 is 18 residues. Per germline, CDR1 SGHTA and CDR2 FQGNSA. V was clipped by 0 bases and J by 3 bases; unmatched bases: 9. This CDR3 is CASSLAPRTSGLTDTQYF. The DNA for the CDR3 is TGTGCCAGCAGCTTAGCTCCGAGGACTAGCGGTCTGACAGATACGCAGTATTTT. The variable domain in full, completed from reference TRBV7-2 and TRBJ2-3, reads GAGVSQSPSNKVTEKGKDVELRCDPISGHTALYWYRQSLGQGLEFLIYFQGNSAPDKSGLPSDRFSAERTGGSVSTLTIQRTQQEDSAVYLCASSLAPRTSGLTDTQYFGPGTRLTVL.

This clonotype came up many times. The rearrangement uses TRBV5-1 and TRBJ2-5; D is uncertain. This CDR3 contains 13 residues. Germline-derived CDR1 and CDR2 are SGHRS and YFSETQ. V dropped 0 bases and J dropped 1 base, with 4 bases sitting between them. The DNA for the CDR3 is TGCGCCAGCAGCTTGGGTATCCAAGAGACCCAGTACTTC. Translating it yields CASSLGIQETQYF.

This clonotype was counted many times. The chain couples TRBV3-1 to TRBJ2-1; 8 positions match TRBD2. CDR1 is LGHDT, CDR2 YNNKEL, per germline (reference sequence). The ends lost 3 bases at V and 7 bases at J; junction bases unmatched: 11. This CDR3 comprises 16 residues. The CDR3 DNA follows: TGTGCCAGCAGCCAGCCTCCGGGGGGGGCGCGTAATGAGCAGTTCTTC. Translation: CASSQPPGGARNEQFF.

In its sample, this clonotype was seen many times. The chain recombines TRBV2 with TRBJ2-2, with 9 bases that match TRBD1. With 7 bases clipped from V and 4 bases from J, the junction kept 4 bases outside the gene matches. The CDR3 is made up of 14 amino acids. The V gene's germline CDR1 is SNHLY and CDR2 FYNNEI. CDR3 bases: TGTGCCAGCATAGGACAGGGGCCCACCGGGGAGCTGTTTTTT. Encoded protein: CASIGQGPTGELFF.

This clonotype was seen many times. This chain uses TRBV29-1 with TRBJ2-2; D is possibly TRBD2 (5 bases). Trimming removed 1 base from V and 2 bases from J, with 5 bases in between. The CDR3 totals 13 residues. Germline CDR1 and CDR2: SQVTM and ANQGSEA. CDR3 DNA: TGCAGCGTTGAAGGGACTAACACCGGGGAGCTGTTTTTT. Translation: CSVEGTNTGELFF.

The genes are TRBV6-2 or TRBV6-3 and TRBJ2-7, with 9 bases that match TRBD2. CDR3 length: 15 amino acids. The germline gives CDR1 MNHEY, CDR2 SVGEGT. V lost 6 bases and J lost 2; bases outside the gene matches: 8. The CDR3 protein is CASSSNSGGAYEQYF. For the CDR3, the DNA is TGTGCCAGCAGCTCCAATAGCGGGGGAGCCTACGAGCAGTACTTC.

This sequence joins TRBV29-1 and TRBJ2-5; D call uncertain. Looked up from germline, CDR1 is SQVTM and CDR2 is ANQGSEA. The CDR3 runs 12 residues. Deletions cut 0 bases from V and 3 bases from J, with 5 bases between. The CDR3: CSVEDPKETQYF. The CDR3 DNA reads TGCAGCGTTGAAGACCCAAAAGAGACCCAGTACTTC.

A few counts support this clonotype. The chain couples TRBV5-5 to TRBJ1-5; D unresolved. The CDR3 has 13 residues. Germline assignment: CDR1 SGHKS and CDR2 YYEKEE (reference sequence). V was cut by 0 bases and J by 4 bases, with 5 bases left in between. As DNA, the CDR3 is TGTGCCAGCAGCTTGGTAGGGAATCAGCCCCAGCATTTT. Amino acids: CASSLVGNQPQHF.

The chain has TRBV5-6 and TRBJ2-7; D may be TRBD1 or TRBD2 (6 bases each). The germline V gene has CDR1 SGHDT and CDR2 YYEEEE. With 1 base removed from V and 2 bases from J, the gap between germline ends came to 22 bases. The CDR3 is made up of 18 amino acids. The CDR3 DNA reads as TGTGCCAGCAGCTTGAGTGTACATGGGGGGCGATTGGCCTACGAGCAGTACTTC. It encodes CASSLSVHGGRLAYEQYF.

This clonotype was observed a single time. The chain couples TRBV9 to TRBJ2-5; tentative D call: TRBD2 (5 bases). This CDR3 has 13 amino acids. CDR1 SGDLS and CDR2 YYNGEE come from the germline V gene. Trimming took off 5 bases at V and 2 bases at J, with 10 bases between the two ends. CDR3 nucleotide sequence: TGTGCCAGCAGTGCAGCGGCTCAAGAGACCCAGTACTTC. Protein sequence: CASSAAAQETQYF.

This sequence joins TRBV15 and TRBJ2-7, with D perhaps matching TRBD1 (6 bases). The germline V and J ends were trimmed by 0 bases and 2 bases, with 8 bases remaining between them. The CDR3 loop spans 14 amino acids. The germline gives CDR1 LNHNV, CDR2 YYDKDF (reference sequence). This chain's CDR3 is CATSREGGPYEQYF. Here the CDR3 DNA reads TGTGCCACCAGCAGAGAAGGGGGTCCCTACGAGCAGTACTTC.

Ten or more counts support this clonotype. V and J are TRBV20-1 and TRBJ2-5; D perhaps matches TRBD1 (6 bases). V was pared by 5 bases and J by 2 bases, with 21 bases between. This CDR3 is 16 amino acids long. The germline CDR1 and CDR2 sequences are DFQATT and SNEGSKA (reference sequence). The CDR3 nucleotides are TGCAGTGCTGCCCCAGGTACCGGGACAAGTCAAGAGACCCAGTACTTC. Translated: CSAAPGTGTSQETQYF.

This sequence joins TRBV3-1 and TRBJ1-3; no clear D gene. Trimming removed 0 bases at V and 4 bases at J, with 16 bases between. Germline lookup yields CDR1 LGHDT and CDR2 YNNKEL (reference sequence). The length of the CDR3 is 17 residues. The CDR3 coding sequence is TGTGCCAGCAGCCAAGATGTCGCGGGGTATAGCGGAAACACCATATATTTT. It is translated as CASSQDVAGYSGNTIYF.

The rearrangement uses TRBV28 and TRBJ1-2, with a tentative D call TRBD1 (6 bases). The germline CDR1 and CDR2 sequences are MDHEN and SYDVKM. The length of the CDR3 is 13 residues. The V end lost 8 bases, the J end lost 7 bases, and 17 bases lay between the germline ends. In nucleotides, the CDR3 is TGTGCCAGCTCCAACACGGGGGGCGGTGGCTACACCTTC. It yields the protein CASSNTGGGGYTF.

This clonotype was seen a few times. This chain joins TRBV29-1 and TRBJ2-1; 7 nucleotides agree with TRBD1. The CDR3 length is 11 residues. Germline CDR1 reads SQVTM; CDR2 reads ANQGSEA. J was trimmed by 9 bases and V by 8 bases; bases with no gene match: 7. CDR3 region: CSTPQGPEQFF. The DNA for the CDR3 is TGCAGCACTCCACAGGGGCCTGAGCAGTTCTTC.

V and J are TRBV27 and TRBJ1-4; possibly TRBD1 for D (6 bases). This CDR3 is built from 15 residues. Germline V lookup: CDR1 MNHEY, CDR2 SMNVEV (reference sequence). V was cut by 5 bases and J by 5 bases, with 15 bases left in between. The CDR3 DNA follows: TGTGCCAGCAGTCCGATGGACAGAACAAATGAAAAACTGTTTTTT. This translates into CASSPMDRTNEKLFF.

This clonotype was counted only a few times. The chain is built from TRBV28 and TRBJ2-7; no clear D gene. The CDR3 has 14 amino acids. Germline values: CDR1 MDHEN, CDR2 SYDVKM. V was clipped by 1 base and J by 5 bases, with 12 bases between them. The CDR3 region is CASSLSAGQDEQYF. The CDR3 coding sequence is TGTGCCAGCAGTTTATCGGCCGGGCAGGACGAGCAGTACTTC.

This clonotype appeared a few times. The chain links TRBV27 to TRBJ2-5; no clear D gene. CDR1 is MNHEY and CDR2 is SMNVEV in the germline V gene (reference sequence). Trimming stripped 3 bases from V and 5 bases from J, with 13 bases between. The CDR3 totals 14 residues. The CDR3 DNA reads TGTGCCAGCAGTTTGGACCCGAGTTGGGAGACCCAGTACTTC. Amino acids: CASSLDPSWETQYF.

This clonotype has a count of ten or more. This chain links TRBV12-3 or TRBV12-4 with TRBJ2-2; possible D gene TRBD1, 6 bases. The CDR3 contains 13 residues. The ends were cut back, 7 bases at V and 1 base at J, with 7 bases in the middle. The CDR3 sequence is CASMTGNTGELFF. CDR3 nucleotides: TGTGCCAGCATGACAGGGAACACCGGGGAGCTGTTTTTT.

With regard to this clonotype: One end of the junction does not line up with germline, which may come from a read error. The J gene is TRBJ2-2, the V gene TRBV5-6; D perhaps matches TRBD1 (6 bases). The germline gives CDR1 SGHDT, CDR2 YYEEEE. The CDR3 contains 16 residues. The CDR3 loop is CASSLGLGQNSGELFF. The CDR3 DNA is TGTGCCAGCAGCTTGGGTCTTGGACAGAACTCCGGGGAGCTGTTTTTT.

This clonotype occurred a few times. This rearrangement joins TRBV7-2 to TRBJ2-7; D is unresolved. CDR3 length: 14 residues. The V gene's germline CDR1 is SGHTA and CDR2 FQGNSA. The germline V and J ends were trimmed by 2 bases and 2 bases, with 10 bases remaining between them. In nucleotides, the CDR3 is TGTGCCAGCAGCTTATATTTCGGCCCCTACGAGCAGTACTTC. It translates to CASSLYFGPYEQYF.